This note documents a single T cell receptor beta chain sequence. No antigen is known for it. As it was prepared, the TCRbeta library received unique molecular identifiers. TCRdb re-called the PCR reads with MiXCR, one entry per CDR3 protein. The sample has 580,000 or so distinct CDR3 sequences; more than 20% are singletons. This record belongs to a study of T-cell reconstitution after alpha-beta-depleted transplantation in children. Study results and limitations: By one year post-transplant, T-cell counts and diversity largely arose from T cells that were newly produced. The origin of high day-60 TCRbeta diversity in some patients lay in surviving recipient T cells and thymic progenitors.

The CDR3 has 16 amino acids. The germline gives CDR1 SGHVS, CDR2 FQNEAQ. Trimming shortened V by 3 bases and J by 3 bases, and 16 bases separated the two germline ends. The chain employs TRBV7-8 and TRBJ2-3; D not certain. The clonotype originates from a boy under two years old who had a stem cell transplant for acute myeloid leukemia, so the T cells may come from the graft donor. Specimen: PBMCs, mostly from graft donor cells, collected 360 days after TCRalphabeta/CD19-depleted stem cell transplant. CDR3 residues: CASSFFPEMGTDTQYF. CDR3 nucleotide sequence: TGTGCCAGCAGCTTCTTTCCGGAGATGGGGACAGATACGCAGTATTTT.